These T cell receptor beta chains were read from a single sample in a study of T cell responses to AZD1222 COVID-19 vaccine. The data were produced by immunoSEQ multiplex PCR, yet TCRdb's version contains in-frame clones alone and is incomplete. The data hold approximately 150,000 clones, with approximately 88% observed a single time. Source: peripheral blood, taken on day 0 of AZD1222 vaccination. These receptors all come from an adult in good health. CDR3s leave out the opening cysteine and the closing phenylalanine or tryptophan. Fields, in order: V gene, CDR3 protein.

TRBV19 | ASSPRTGGTEAF
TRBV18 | ASSSGIGYT
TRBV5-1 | ASSDGFQGIGETQY
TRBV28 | ASSLLSGGARSYEQY
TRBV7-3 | ASSLAGGYNEQF
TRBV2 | ASSETKLF
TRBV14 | ASSRHHRVAQPQH
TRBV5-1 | ASSLYQGGVAF
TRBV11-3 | ASSLALAGARTDTQY
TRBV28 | ASSLAGGRDYGYT
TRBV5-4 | ASSLEPNTEAF
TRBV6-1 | ASSEGGQYNSPLH
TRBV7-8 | ASSPHGGEQY
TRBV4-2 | ASSQDPLRQETQY
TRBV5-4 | ASSSITGANTEAF
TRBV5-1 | ASSLAPGNTEAF
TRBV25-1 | ASSAGPLSPLH
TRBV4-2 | ASSQDTGAEQY
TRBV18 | ASSPRPLGRSGGT
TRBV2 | ASTTPGDTEAF
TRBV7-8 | ASSPDGGTFSGNTIY
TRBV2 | ASSRDTQETQY
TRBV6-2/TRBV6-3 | ASSPDRGPPRHYGYT
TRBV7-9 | ASSSPGGYT
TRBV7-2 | ASSTTATLGELF
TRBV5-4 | ASSLVSGGTDTQY
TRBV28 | ASKGSGNQPQH
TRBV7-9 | ASSHFNEQF